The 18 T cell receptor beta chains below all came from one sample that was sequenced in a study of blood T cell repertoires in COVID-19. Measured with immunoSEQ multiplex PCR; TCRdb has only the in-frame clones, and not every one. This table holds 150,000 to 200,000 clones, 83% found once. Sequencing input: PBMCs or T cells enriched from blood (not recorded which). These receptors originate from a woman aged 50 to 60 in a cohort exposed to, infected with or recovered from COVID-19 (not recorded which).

Here the CDR3 reads CASTGQLEYEQYF. In nucleotides, the CDR3 is TGTGCCAGCACCGGACAGTTAGAATACGAGCAGTACTTC. The rearrangement links TRBV6-6 to TRBJ2-7; TRBD1 is a possible D gene (6 bases). Germline CDR1 is MNHNY and CDR2 is SVGAGI (reference sequence). V was shortened by 7 bases and J by 4 bases, with 14 bases between the two germline ends. CDR3 length: 13 residues.

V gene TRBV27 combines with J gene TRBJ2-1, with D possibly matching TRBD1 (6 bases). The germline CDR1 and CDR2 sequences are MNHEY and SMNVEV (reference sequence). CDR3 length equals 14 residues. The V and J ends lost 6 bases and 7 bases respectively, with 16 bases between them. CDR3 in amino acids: CASSRDNILNEQFF. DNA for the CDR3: TGTGCCAGCAGCCGGGACAATATTCTTAATGAGCAGTTCTTC.

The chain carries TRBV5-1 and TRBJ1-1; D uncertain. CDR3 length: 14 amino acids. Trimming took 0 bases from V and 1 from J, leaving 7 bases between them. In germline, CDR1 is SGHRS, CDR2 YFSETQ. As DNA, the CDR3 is TGCGCCAGCAGCTTGGAATCCGGGAACACTGAAGCTTTCTTT. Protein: CASSLESGNTEAFF.

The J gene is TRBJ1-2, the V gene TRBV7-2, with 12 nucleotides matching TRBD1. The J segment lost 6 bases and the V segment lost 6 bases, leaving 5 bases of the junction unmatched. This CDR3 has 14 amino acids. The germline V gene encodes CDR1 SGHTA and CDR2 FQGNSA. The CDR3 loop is CASRRDRGLDGYTF. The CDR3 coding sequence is TGTGCCAGCAGACGGGACAGGGGGCTGGATGGCTACACCTTC.

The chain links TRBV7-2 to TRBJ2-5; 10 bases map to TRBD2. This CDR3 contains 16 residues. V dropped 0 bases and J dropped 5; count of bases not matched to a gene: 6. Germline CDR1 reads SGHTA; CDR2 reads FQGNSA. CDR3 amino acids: CASSLAGTSVRETQYF. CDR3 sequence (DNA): TGTGCCAGCAGCTTAGCCGGGACTAGCGTGCGGGAGACCCAGTACTTC.

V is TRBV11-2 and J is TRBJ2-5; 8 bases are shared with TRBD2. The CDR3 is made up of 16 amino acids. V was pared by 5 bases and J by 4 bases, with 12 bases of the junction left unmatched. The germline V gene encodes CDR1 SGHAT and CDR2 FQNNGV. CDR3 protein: CASSRGGDTGGETQYF. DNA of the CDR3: TGTGCCAGCAGCCGGGGGGGGGACACAGGAGGAGAGACCCAGTACTTC.

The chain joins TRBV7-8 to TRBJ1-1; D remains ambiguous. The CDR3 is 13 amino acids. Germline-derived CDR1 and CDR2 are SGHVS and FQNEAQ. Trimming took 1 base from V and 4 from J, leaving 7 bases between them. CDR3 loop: CASSLGPPTEAFF. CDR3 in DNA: TGTGCCAGCAGCTTAGGGCCTCCCACTGAAGCTTTCTTT.

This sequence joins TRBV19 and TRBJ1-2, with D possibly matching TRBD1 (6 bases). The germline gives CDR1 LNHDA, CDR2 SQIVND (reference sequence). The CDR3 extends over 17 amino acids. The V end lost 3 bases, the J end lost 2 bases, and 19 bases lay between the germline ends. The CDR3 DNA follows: TGTGCCAGTAGTATCGGGGGGCAGATTCAGCTGAACTATGGCTACACCTTC. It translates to CASSIGGQIQLNYGYTF.

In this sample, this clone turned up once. The CDR3 DNA follows: TGTGCCAGCAGTGAATCAGGGAAGTATGAGCAGTACTTC. This codes for CASSESGKYEQYF. The chain joins TRBV25-1 to TRBJ2-7, with D perhaps TRBD1 (5 bases). Germline CDR1 is MGHDK and CDR2 is SYGVNS. Trimming took 1 base from V and 7 from J, leaving 11 bases between them. This CDR3 region has 13 residues.

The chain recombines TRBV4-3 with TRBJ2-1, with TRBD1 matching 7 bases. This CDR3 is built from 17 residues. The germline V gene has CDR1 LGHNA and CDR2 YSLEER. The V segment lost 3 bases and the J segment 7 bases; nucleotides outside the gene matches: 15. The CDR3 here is CASSQKTGQVPLNEQFF. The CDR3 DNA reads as TGCGCCAGCAGCCAGAAAACCGGACAGGTCCCCCTGAATGAGCAGTTCTTC.

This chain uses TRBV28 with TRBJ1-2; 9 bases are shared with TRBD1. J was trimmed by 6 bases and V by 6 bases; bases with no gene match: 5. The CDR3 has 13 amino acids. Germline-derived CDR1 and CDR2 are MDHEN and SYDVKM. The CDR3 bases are TGTGCCAGCAGCGAACGGACAGGGGATGGCTACACCTTC. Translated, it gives CASSERTGDGYTF.

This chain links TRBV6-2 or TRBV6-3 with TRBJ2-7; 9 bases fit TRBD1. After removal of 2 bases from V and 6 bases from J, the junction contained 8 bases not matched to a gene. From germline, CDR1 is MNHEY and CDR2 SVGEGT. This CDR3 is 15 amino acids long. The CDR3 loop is CASSYLGQGKSEQYF. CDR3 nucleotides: TGTGCCAGCAGTTACCTAGGACAGGGGAAATCCGAGCAGTACTTC.

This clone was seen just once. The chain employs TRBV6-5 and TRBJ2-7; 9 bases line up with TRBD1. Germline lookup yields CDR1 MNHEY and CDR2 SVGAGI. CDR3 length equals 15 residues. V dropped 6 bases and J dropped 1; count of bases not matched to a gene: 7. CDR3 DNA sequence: TGTGCCAGCAGCTACCGGGACAGGGAGTCCTACGAGCAGTACTTC. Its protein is CASSYRDRESYEQYF.

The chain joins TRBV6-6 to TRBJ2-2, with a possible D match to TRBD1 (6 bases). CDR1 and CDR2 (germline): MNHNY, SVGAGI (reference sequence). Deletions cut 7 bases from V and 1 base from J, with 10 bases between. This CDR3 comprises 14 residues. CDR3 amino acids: CASNLDRNTGELFF. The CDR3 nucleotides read TGTGCCAGCAACTTGGACAGGAACACCGGGGAGCTGTTTTTT.

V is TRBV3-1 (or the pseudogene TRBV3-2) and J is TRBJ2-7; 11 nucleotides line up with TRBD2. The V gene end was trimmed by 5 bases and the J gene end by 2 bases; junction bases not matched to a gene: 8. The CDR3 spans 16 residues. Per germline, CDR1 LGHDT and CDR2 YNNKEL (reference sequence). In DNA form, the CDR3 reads TGTGCCAGCAGCGTACATAGCGGGAGGGGGGCCTACGAGCAGTACTTC. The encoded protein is CASSVHSGRGAYEQYF.

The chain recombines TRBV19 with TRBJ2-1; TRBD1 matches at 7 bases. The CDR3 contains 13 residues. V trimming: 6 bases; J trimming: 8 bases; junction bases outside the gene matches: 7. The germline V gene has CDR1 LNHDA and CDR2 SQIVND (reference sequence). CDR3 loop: CASSSDRFHEQFF. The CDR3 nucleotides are TGTGCCAGTAGCTCGGACAGGTTCCATGAGCAGTTCTTC.

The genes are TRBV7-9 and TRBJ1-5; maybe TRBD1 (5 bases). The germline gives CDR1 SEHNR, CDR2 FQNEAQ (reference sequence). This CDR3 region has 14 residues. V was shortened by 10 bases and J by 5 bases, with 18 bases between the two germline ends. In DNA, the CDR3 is TGTGCCACCTCCCTCGGGGGTCTAGATCAGCCCCAGCATTTT. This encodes CATSLGGLDQPQHF. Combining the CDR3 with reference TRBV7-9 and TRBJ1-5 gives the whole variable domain DTGVSQNPRHKITKRGQNVTFRCDPISEHNRLYWYRQTLGQGPEFLTYFQNEAQLEKSRLLSDRFSAERPKGSFSTLEIQRTEQGDSAMYLCATSLGGLDQPQHFGDGTRLSIL.

CDR3 residues: CASGTLGSEQYF. Here the CDR3 DNA reads TGTGCCAGTGGGACTTTGGGCTCCGAGCAGTACTTC. The chain links TRBV7-9 to TRBJ2-7, with TRBD2 as a possible D gene (6 bases). The CDR3 is 12 residues long. Germline V gives CDR1 SEHNR, CDR2 FQNEAQ (reference sequence). The V gene lost 9 bases and the J gene lost 6 bases, with 15 bases spanning the gap. The full variable domain, in which reference TRBV7-9 and TRBJ2-7 provide the parts outside the CDR3, is DTGVSQNPRHKITKRGQNVTFRCDPISEHNRLYWYRQTLGQGPEFLTYFQNEAQLEKSRLLSDRFSAERPKGSFSTLEIQRTEQGDSAMYLCASGTLGSEQYFGPGTRLTVT.